The rows below give T cell receptor beta chains drawn from one sample of a study of regulatory T cells in long-lasting Graves disease. TCRdb reanalysed the multiplex PCR reads using MiXCR and keeps one entry per CDR3 protein. Of 350,000 to 450,000 distinct CDR3 sequences in the sample, 20% were seen once. Here the sequenced sample was peripheral blood mononuclear cells (PBMCs), taken when the disease was refractory, from a patient treated with antithyroid drugs. Receptors originate from a female donor with Graves disease. Each CDR3 is given with its conserved first and last residue. The D gene is left open where the match is weak. The size of a clone is reported for some rows only, either as once, few or many, or as a class for expanded clones.

cdr3_aa cdr3_nt j_call v_call d_call clone_size
CASSPRGESSYEQYF TGTGCCAGCAGCCCACGGGGGGAGAGCTCCTACGAGCAGTACTTC TRBJ2-7 TRBV13 TRBD2 few
CASSSLGAGNTIYF TGTGCCAGCAGTAGTCTGGGGGCTGGAAACACCATATATTTT TRBJ1-3 TRBV13 NA NA
CASSLNRLRASGANVLTF TGTGCCAGCAGCCTTAATAGATTGCGGGCCTCTGGGGCCAACGTCCTGACTTTC TRBJ2-6 TRBV7-2 NA few
CASSFRSYEQYF TGTGCCAGCAGTTTCCGGAGCTACGAGCAGTACTTC TRBJ2-7 TRBV12-3/TRBV12-4 NA many
CASSSGLAGKGETQYF TGTGCCAGCAGTTCCGGACTAGCGGGAAAGGGAGAGACCCAGTACTTC TRBJ2-5 TRBV5-6 TRBD2 NA
CASSFLETGMWTGELFF TGTGCCAGCAGCTTTCTCGAAACAGGGATGTGGACCGGGGAGCTGTTTTTT TRBJ2-2 TRBV7-9 NA few
CASSELGVFMNTEAFF TGCGCCAGCAGCGAATTAGGGGTCTTCATGAACACTGAAGCTTTCTTT TRBJ1-1 TRBV10-2 NA many
CASSPNPTSGDTDTQYF TGTGCCAGCAGTCCTAACCCCACTAGCGGGGATACAGATACGCAGTATTTT TRBJ2-3 TRBV12-3/TRBV12-4 TRBD2 NA
CASSPTPGGGTVDGYTF TGCGCCAGCAGTCCCACCCCCGGGGGGGGCACAGTCGATGGCTACACCTTC TRBJ1-2 TRBV5-1 NA few
CASSLRSDTQYF TGTGCCAGCAGTCTCCGTTCCGATACGCAGTATTTT TRBJ2-3 TRBV28 NA NA
CASSSLGREAFF TGTGCCAGCAGTTCCCTAGGGCGGGAAGCTTTCTTT TRBJ1-1 TRBV28 NA many
CATSARGRGTDTQYF TGTGCCACCAGTGCCCGAGGGAGGGGGACAGATACGCAGTATTTT TRBJ2-3 TRBV24-1 NA NA